The 14 T cell receptor beta chains presented below share a single source sample, sequenced in a study of T-cell reconstitution after alpha-beta-depleted transplantation in children. Library preparation (for TCRbeta) was performed with unique molecular identifiers. TCRdb re-called the PCR reads through MiXCR, storing one row per CDR3 protein. The sample holds hundreds of thousands of distinct CDR3 sequences, more than 9% seen once. This material consisted of PBMCs, taken before TCRalphabeta/CD19-depleted stem cell transplant. These receptors were collected from a child aged 2 to 10 with inherited bone marrow failure, due to receive a stem cell transplant.

The CDR3 DNA reads as TGTGCCACCGAAAATTCCATGAACACCGGGGAGCTGTTTTTT. The encoded protein is CATENSMNTGELFF. The V and J genes are TRBV28 and TRBJ2-2; unclear D gene. This CDR3 contains 14 residues. V was cut by 10 bases and J by 1 base, with 13 bases left in between. Germline V gene data show CDR1 as MDHEN and CDR2 as SYDVKM.

This chain joins TRBV11-3 and TRBJ2-1; 7 bases line up with TRBD1. CDR3 length: 15 residues. Germline assignment: CDR1 SGHNT and CDR2 YENEEA. V lost 3 bases and J lost 6; bases outside the gene matches: 8. The chain's CDR3 is CASSLFTGDPNEQFF. The DNA for the CDR3 is TGTGCCAGCAGCTTGTTCACAGGGGATCCCAATGAGCAGTTCTTC.

The chain has TRBV28 and TRBJ1-1; 11 bases are shared with TRBD1. The V gene's germline CDR1 is MDHEN and CDR2 SYDVKM. This CDR3 has 16 amino acids. The junction had 9 bases not matched to a gene; V was cut back by 3 bases and J by 6 bases. The CDR3: CASSFGDRGARAEAFF. The CDR3 nucleotides read TGTGCCAGCAGTTTCGGGGACAGGGGGGCTCGAGCTGAAGCTTTCTTT.

This clonotype was seen many times. The chain recombines TRBV5-1 with TRBJ2-1; 9 bases agree with TRBD1. This CDR3 comprises 13 residues. Trimming removed 6 bases from V and 4 bases from J; junction bases left unmatched: 2. Germline assignment: CDR1 SGHRS and CDR2 YFSETQ. Here the CDR3 DNA reads TGCGCCAGCACGGGGACAGGGTACAATGAGCAGTTCTTC. Amino acids: CASTGTGYNEQFF.

The sample holds many counts of this clonotype. The chain has TRBV4-3 and TRBJ2-2; D is possibly TRBD1 (6 bases). The CDR3 spans 15 residues. Germline-derived CDR1 and CDR2 are LGHNA and YSLEER. Trimming stripped 5 bases from V and 1 base from J, with 11 bases between. The CDR3 sequence: CASSYTTGNTGELFF. The CDR3 bases are TGCGCCAGCAGCTACACGACAGGGAACACCGGGGAGCTGTTTTTT.

This clonotype has at least ten counts. The chain combines TRBV5-1 with TRBJ2-6, with D perhaps matching TRBD2 (5 bases). V lost 4 bases to trimming and J lost 4 bases, with 12 bases between them. The CDR3 spans 15 residues. Germline V gene sequence: CDR1 SGHRS, CDR2 YFSETQ. CDR3 DNA: TGCGCCAGCAGCCCCGGGGTATCCGGGGCCAACGTCCTGACTTTC. Its translation is CASSPGVSGANVLTF.

This clonotype was seen many times. CDR3 DNA sequence: TGTGCCAGCAGTCCGGCGGGATCGGTTGGGGCCAACGTCCTGACTTTC. Encoded protein: CASSPAGSVGANVLTF. This rearrangement joins TRBV12-3 or TRBV12-4 to TRBJ2-6; a weak D match, TRBD2 (6 bases). CDR3 length: 16 amino acids. Trimming took 5 bases from V and 3 from J, leaving 14 bases between them.

In its sample, this clonotype was seen a few times. The chain employs TRBV7-8 and TRBJ2-1; D is unresolved. Germline values: CDR1 SGHVS, CDR2 FQNEAQ. This CDR3 has 15 amino acids. V was trimmed by 5 bases and J by 6 bases, leaving 17 bases between them. CDR3 nucleotides: TGTGCCAGCAGCCCGCGCGATCTTTTACTCAATGAGCAGTTCTTC. This encodes CASSPRDLLLNEQFF.

This clonotype occurred many times. The J gene is TRBJ2-7, the V gene TRBV14, with D possibly called TRBD1 or TRBD2 (5 bases each). V shed 0 bases and J shed 3 bases, with 9 bases lying between them. CDR3 size: 14 residues. Germline V gene sequence: CDR1 SGHDN, CDR2 FVKESK. CDR3 nucleotides: TGTGCCAGCAGCCAAGATAGGGACGTCTACGAGCAGTACTTC. Its translation is CASSQDRDVYEQYF. Full variable domain (missing parts from reference TRBV14 and TRBJ2-7): EAGVTQFPSHSVIEKGQTVTLRCDPISGHDNLYWYRRVMGKEIKFLLHFVKESKQDESGMPNNRFLAERTGGTYSTLKVQPAELEDSGVYFCASSQDRDVYEQYFGPGTRLTVT.

There are many counts of this clonotype. This chain uses TRBV5-1 with TRBJ2-3; D is uncertain. This CDR3 has 15 amino acids. V was cut by 1 base and J by 3 bases, with 12 bases left in between. The germline V gene encodes CDR1 SGHRS and CDR2 YFSETQ. The CDR3: CASSLISSRTDTQYF. The CDR3 region has the DNA TGCGCCAGCAGCTTGATATCGAGCCGGACAGATACGCAGTATTTT.

V usage is TRBV4-1 and J usage is TRBJ1-2; D might be TRBD1 (5 bases). This CDR3 is built from 13 residues. Per the germline V gene, CDR1 is MGHRA and CDR2 is YSYEKL. V was clipped by 3 bases and J by 4 bases, with 9 bases between them. The DNA of the CDR3 is TGCGCCAGCAGCCAGACAGTCTCCTATGGCTACACCTTC. It specifies CASSQTVSYGYTF.

This clonotype was picked up a small number of times. The chain is built from TRBV11-2 and TRBJ2-3; D unclear. The V and J ends lost 0 bases and 4 bases respectively, with 11 bases between them. Germline V gene lookup returns CDR1 SGHAT and CDR2 FQNNGV. CDR3 length equals 15 residues. CDR3 bases: TGTGCCAGCAGCTTAGAGGGCACCTGGCCAGATACGCAGTATTTT. Protein product: CASSLEGTWPDTQYF. Full variable domain (missing parts from reference TRBV11-2 and TRBJ2-3): EAGVAQSPRYKIIEKRQSVAFWCNPISGHATLYWYQQILGQGPKLLIQFQNNGVVDDSQLPKDRFSAERLKGVDSTLKIQPAKLEDSAVYLCASSLEGTWPDTQYFGPGTRLTVL.

This clonotype was detected ten times or more. The chain links TRBV20-1 to TRBJ2-2; 15 bases align to TRBD2. The CDR3 covers 18 residues. The J segment lost 3 bases and the V segment lost 6 bases, leaving 11 bases of the junction unmatched. Germline CDR1 DFQATT, CDR2 SNEGSKA (reference sequence). CDR3 DNA sequence: TGCAGTGCCCAATCTGGACTAGCGGGAGGGCCGGACACCGGGGAGCTGTTTTTT. Protein: CSAQSGLAGGPDTGELFF.

This clonotype was counted ten times or more. This chain joins TRBV6-1 and TRBJ2-1, with TRBD2 identical over 12 bases. From germline, CDR1 is MNHNS and CDR2 SASEGT. Trimming took 4 bases from V and 4 from J; bases not matched to a gene: 5. The CDR3 has 16 amino acids. The CDR3 sequence: CASSGLAGAGYNEQFF. CDR3 nucleotide sequence: TGTGCCAGCAGTGGACTAGCGGGAGCGGGGTACAATGAGCAGTTCTTC.